A selection of T cell receptor beta chains follows, all from one sample in a study of T cell repertoires in cytomegalovirus infection. MiXCR, applied by TCRdb to the reads, yields one record per CDR3 protein. Of more than 350,000 distinct CDR3 sequences listed, roughly 30% are singletons. Material for sequencing was PBMCs. These receptors came from a human donor in good health (CMV status not recorded). Some clones in this sample may be carry-over from other donors' samples. Both conserved end residues are part of each CDR3. A D gene is named only where the DNA matches it firmly. Clone size is shown for a subset of rows, as once, few, many or a class of expanded clone.

d_call	j_call	v_call	clone_size	cdr3_nt	cdr3_aa
TRBD1	TRBJ2-5	TRBV7-6	many	TGTGCCAGCAGCTTATATGCAGGGGGCCAGGAGACCCAGTACTTC	CASSLYAGGQETQYF
.	TRBJ2-1	TRBV19	few	TGTGCCAGTAGTATAGACCAAGCCCCCTACAATGAGCAGTTCTTC	CASSIDQAPYNEQFF
.	TRBJ1-1	TRBV4-1	.	TGCGCCAGCAGCCAAGAATCTAAGGGCCTCACTGAAGCTTTCTTT	CASSQESKGLTEAFF
TRBD1	TRBJ1-2	TRBV19	.	TGTGCCAGTAGTTCCGACAGGGGCGGCTACACCTTC	CASSSDRGGYTF
.	TRBJ2-1	TRBV12-3/TRBV12-4	.	TGTGCCAGCAGTTTCATCGGCAATGATCAGTTCTTC	CASSFIGNDQFF
.	TRBJ1-1	TRBV5-8	.	TGTGCCAGCAGGACCCCTCAGGCCCTAAGGGACACTGAAGCTTTCTTT	CASRTPQALRDTEAFF
.	TRBJ2-1	TRBV6-2/TRBV6-3	.	TGTGCCAGCAGTTACGGGACTTCTGAGCAGTTCTTC	CASSYGTSEQFF
.	TRBJ1-1	TRBV2	few	TGTGCCAGCAGCGGGTTGTTGGGGAACACTGAAGCTTTCTTT	CASSGLLGNTEAFF
TRBD2	TRBJ2-1	TRBV7-2	many	TGTGCCAGCAGCGGGGGGGGACTAGCGGGCGCCGCCTCCTACAATGAGCAGTTCTTC	CASSGGGLAGAASYNEQFF
TRBD1	TRBJ2-7	TRBV7-2	many	TGTGCCAGCAGCTTAGACCGCCGGGACAGACCTTTCTACGAGCAGTACTTC	CASSLDRRDRPFYEQYF
TRBD1	TRBJ1-6	TRBV7-8	.	TGTGCCAGCAGCCCGGACAGGGGTTCACCCCTCCACTTT	CASSPDRGSPLHF
TRBD2	TRBJ2-3	TRBV2	.	TGTGCCATCATGAGGCCACTAGCGGAAAACACAGATACGCAGTATTTT	CAIMRPLAENTDTQYF
.	TRBJ2-7	TRBV29-1	.	TGCAGCGTTGCCAGGGTGTTCGACGAGCAGTACTTC	CSVARVFDEQYF
.	TRBJ2-2	TRBV7-7	few	TGTGCTAGCAGCCCGACCCCGGGACACACTAAAACCGGGGAGCTGTTTTTT	CASSPTPGHTKTGELFF
.	TRBJ1-1	TRBV7-9	few	TGTGCCAGCAGCCCCCAACCGTCGGGGACTGAAGCTTTCTTT	CASSPQPSGTEAFF
.	TRBJ2-7	TRBV28	.	TGTGCCAGCAGTCCCGGCGGGTTCTACGAGCAGTCCTTC	CASSPGGFYEQSF
.	TRBJ1-6	TRBV2	.	TGTGCCAGCAGTGAACCCCAGGGAGGGAATTCACCCCTCCACTTT	CASSEPQGGNSPLHF
.	TRBJ2-7	TRBV19	.	TGTGCCAGTAGTTACAGGGTTTGGGACGAGCAGTACTTC	CASSYRVWDEQYF
.	TRBJ2-2	TRBV6-6	.	TGTGCCCGCAGTGACCCGGCTGGGCACAGGGACCACGGGGAGCTGTTTTTT	CARSDPAGHRDHGELFF
.	TRBJ1-6	TRBV28	.	TGTGCCAGCAGTTACAGGGTTCCCTATAATTCACCCCTCCACTTT	CASSYRVPYNSPLHF
.	TRBJ1-2	TRBV7-2	few	TGTGCCAGCAGCCCATTCTCTCAGTTTTGGGTCGGACACTATGGCTACACCTTC	CASSPFSQFWVGHYGYTF
TRBD2	TRBJ2-3	TRBV7-2	.	TGTGCCAGCAGCCCTATTGCACTAGCGGGGGGGGGCCAAGGAGATACGCAGTATTTT	CASSPIALAGGGQGDTQYF
.	TRBJ2-2	TRBV7-9	many	TGTGCCAGCAGCTCAACGCAGGTGGAGGCCGGGGAGCTGTTTTTT	CASSSTQVEAGELFF
TRBD1	TRBJ2-6	TRBV28	.	TGTGCCAGCAGTAACGCACAGGGGACCAACGTCCTGACTTTC	CASSNAQGTNVLTF
.	TRBJ2-1	TRBV12-3/TRBV12-4	many	TGTGCCAGCAGCCTCTCGAGAGAGCAGTTCTTC	CASSLSREQFF
.	TRBJ2-2	TRBV7-6	few	TGTGCCAGCAGCTTGACAGGTTCTCTCACCGGGGAGCTGTTTTTT	CASSLTGSLTGELFF
TRBD1	TRBJ2-1	TRBV7-8	many	TGTGCCAGCAGCCACGGGACAGGGGGCGCCGCCAATGAGCAGTTCTTC	CASSHGTGGAANEQFF
.	TRBJ2-2	TRBV7-2	many	TGTGCCAGCAGCTTAGACGTAGCAAGTTCGAACACCGGGGAGCTGTTTTTT	CASSLDVASSNTGELFF
.	TRBJ2-7	TRBV2	.	TGTGCCAGCAGTGAGATTCGGGGCCGGAGCTCCTACGAGCAGTACTTC	CASSEIRGRSSYEQYF
.	TRBJ1-1	TRBV6-8	.	TGTGCCAGCAGTTACGTGAGACAAGCTGAAGCTAACTTT	CASSYVRQAEANF
TRBD1	TRBJ1-4	TRBV12-3/TRBV12-4	.	TGTGCCAGCAGTTCCCGGACAGGGATCCCGGAAAAACTGTTTTTT	CASSSRTGIPEKLFF
TRBD1	TRBJ2-5	TRBV24-1	.	TGTGCCACCAGTGATCCTACCGGGACAGGGTTCGGAGAGACCCAGTACTTC	CATSDPTGTGFGETQYF
.	TRBJ1-5	TRBV19	.	TGTGCCAGCGCCACAGATAGTGGTTTCAGCAATCAGCCCCAGCATTTT	CASATDSGFSNQPQHF
TRBD1	TRBJ2-1	TRBV7-6	many	TGTGCCAGCAGCCTCAATCAGGACAGGGAACCTAATGAGCAGTTCTTC	CASSLNQDREPNEQFF
.	TRBJ1-5	TRBV12-3/TRBV12-4	.	TGTGCCAGCAGTTTAAAGGGTTTTAGCAATCAGCCCCAGCATTTT	CASSLKGFSNQPQHF
.	TRBJ2-7	TRBV27	few	TGTGCCAGCAGCGGAATGGGCCGGGAGCAGTACTTC	CASSGMGREQYF
TRBD2	TRBJ2-5	TRBV6-2/TRBV6-3	.	TGTGCCAGCAGTTACTCCTCCGGACTAGCGGAAGAGACCCAGTACTTC	CASSYSSGLAEETQYF
TRBD1	TRBJ1-2	TRBV6-1	few	TGTGCCAGCAGCCAAACAGGGGGCTCTAACTATGGCTACACCTTC	CASSQTGGSNYGYTF
.	TRBJ1-3	TRBV7-6	.	TGTGCCAGCAGCTTGGGCATTGGAAACACCATATATTTT	CASSLGIGNTIYF
.	TRBJ2-2	TRBV7-2	many	TGTGCCAGCAGCCCGAGACTGAGCGGTACCGGGGAGCTGTTTTTT	CASSPRLSGTGELFF
.	TRBJ1-6	TRBV27	.	TGTGCCAGCAGTTTGGCGACCTATAATTCACCCCTCCACTTT	CASSLATYNSPLHF
.	TRBJ1-1	TRBV19	few	TGTGCCAGTAGTATTCGGGACCCCGAACTCACTGAAGCTTTCTTT	CASSIRDPELTEAFF
TRBD1	TRBJ1-5	TRBV7-2	many	TGTGCCAGCAGCGGGGACAGAATGTTGAGCAATCAGCCCCAGCATTTT	CASSGDRMLSNQPQHF
TRBD1	TRBJ1-2	TRBV24-1	.	TGTGCCACCAGTGAATTCGGGACAGATGGCTACACCTTC	CATSEFGTDGYTF
.	TRBJ2-5	TRBV7-8	few	TGTGCCAGCAGCTGGCAAGAGACCCAGTACTTC	CASSWQETQYF
TRBD1	TRBJ2-2	TRBV12-3/TRBV12-4	.	TGTGCCAGCAGTTTTGCAGGGGGCGCAGGGACCGGGGAGCTGTTTTTT	CASSFAGGAGTGELFF
.	TRBJ2-3	TRBV7-8	many	TGTGCCTCTCGGGGGCGGGGCACAGATACGCAGTATTTT	CASRGRGTDTQYF
.	TRBJ1-1	TRBV6-8	few	TGTGCCAGCAGGGTGAGGATGAACACTGAAGCTTTCTTT	CASRVRMNTEAFF
TRBD1	TRBJ1-1	TRBV11-2	few	TGTGCCAGCAGGCGGGACAGGGTCACTGAAGCTTTCTTT	CASRRDRVTEAFF
TRBD2	TRBJ2-3	TRBV3-1	few	TGTGCCAGCAGCCAAGATTTTAGCGGGGGGTCAGATACGCAGTATTTT	CASSQDFSGGSDTQYF
.	TRBJ2-3	TRBV7-9	.	TGTGCCAGCAGCTTAGAGGGCGGCAGGGGGGCAGATACGCAGTATTTT	CASSLEGGRGADTQYF
.	TRBJ1-6	TRBV6-6	.	TGTGCCAGCAGTACGAACAGGGCTCGGTTGAATACCGGTTCACCCCTCCACTTT	CASSTNRARLNTGSPLHF
.	TRBJ1-1	TRBV7-9	once	TGTGCCAGCGGCAAAAGACAGAGCATGAACACTGAAGCTTTCTTT	CASGKRQSMNTEAFF
.	TRBJ1-1	TRBV7-9	few	TGTGCCAGCAGCGTACAGGGTGACACTGAAGCTTTCTTT	CASSVQGDTEAFF
.	TRBJ2-1	TRBV7-6	many	TGTGCCAGCAGCTTAGGGCCTCACAATGAGCAGTTCTTC	CASSLGPHNEQFF
.	TRBJ1-1	TRBV29-1	few	TGCAGCTCCGGACACCTTGAAGCTTTCTTT	CSSGHLEAFF
.	TRBJ2-2	TRBV7-2	.	TGTGCCAGCTTACCCCCCCTTCGGGGACGGCGCACCGGGGAGCTGTTTTTT	CASLPPLRGRRTGELFF
.	TRBJ1-3	TRBV12-5	few	TGTGCTAGTGGTTTGGTAAACGGGGGGCCGGGACACCCCTCTGGAAACACCATATATTTT	CASGLVNGGPGHPSGNTIYF
TRBD1	TRBJ2-7	TRBV5-4	few	TGTGCCAGCAGCTTGGCTGGGACAGGTACCTACGAGCAGTACTTC	CASSLAGTGTYEQYF
.	TRBJ1-4	TRBV4-1	.	TGTGCCAGCAGCCTCCGACAGGACCCGTGGGCTAATGAAAAACTGTTTTTT	CASSLRQDPWANEKLFF